This T cell receptor (beta chain) emerged from a study of blood T cells in healthy people across ages. A second 7 to 11 cycle PCR used barcoded and J-beta primers. A single record per CDR3 protein comes from TCRdb applying MiXCR to the 5' RACE reads. The sample consists of around 1,000,000 distinct CDR3 sequences, under 30% of them appearing once. This CDR3 spans 13 amino acids. Germline V gene lookup returns CDR1 SGHTA and CDR2 FQGNSA. Separately, the same data were catalogued under a study of T cells of mothers and their children. That work adds: The entire RNA extract went into cDNA synthesis at about 1.5 ug per 15 ul.

The J gene is TRBJ2-5, the V gene TRBV7-2; TRBD1 matches at 7 bases. The tail of the sequence fits TRBJ2-1 better, so the J call may be wrong. Sequencing input: blood. The sequence derives from a girl aged 2-10 years in good health. The CDR3 reads CASSLEGAGSQFF. Written as DNA, the CDR3 is TGTGCCAGCAGCTTAGAGGGGGCAGGGAGTCAGTTCTTC.